This entry concerns a single TCR beta chain. Its target is not known. This sample was taken from a study of PD-1 blockade in classical Hodgkin lymphoma. The data were produced by immunoSEQ multiplex PCR, yet TCRdb's version contains in-frame clones alone and is incomplete. Here the sample spans about 49,000 clones, 90% being singletons. The study, taken as a whole, reports: Nivolumab starters within 1 year of ASCT were excluded. It was CD4+ TCR diversity, not CD8+, that rose significantly by C4D1. Newly diagnosed patients had diversity similar to the baseline diversity of complete responders. Nothing has yet pinned down what causes the repertoire differences, possibly disease activity or prior therapy.

Trimming pared 1 base from V and 0 bases from J, leaving 9 bases between. This CDR3 comprises 15 residues. CDR1 MNHNS and CDR2 SASEGT come from the germline V gene. Time point of the sample: cycle 4 day 1 (C4D1), after five to seven weeks of nivolumab. Brentuximab vedotin exposure varied, and every patient relapsed after autologous stem cell transplantation. The sample was peripheral blood mononuclear cells (PBMCs), taken before the fourth cycle of nivolumab. The chain has TRBV6-1 and TRBJ1-2; D gene unclear. This sequence originates from a human donor with classical Hodgkin lymphoma. The CDR3 sequence: CASSEVSATNYGYTF. The CDR3 region has the DNA TGTGCCAGCAGTGAAGTTAGTGCAACTAACTATGGCTACACCTTC.